This entry is about one T cell receptor (beta chain). Its matching antigen is unknown. In every patient, relapse followed autologous stem cell transplantation, while exposure to brentuximab vedotin differed. The CDR3 loop spans 13 amino acids. V dropped 4 bases and J dropped 5; count of bases not matched to a gene: 4. Germline V gene data show CDR1 as SGHVS and CDR2 as FQNEAQ. This sample is drawn from a study of PD-1 blockade in classical Hodgkin lymphoma. Study results and limitations: Patients newly diagnosed and complete responders had comparable baseline diversity. Relapsed/refractory patients reportedly had the lowest baseline TCR diversity, below newly diagnosed patients, who were below healthy donors.

Repertoires were generated with immunoSEQ multiplex PCR, while TCRdb's copy carries only in-frame clones and drops some. This table holds about 27,000 clones, around 73% found once. This TCR derives from a human donor with classical Hodgkin lymphoma. This chain links TRBV7-8 with TRBJ1-2; TRBD1 matches at 7 bases. This specimen consisted of peripheral blood mononuclear cells (PBMCs), obtained before the second cycle of nivolumab. The CDR3 DNA reads as TGTGCCAGCAGCTCGGACAGGCAGTATGGCTACACCTTC. Protein sequence: CASSSDRQYGYTF.